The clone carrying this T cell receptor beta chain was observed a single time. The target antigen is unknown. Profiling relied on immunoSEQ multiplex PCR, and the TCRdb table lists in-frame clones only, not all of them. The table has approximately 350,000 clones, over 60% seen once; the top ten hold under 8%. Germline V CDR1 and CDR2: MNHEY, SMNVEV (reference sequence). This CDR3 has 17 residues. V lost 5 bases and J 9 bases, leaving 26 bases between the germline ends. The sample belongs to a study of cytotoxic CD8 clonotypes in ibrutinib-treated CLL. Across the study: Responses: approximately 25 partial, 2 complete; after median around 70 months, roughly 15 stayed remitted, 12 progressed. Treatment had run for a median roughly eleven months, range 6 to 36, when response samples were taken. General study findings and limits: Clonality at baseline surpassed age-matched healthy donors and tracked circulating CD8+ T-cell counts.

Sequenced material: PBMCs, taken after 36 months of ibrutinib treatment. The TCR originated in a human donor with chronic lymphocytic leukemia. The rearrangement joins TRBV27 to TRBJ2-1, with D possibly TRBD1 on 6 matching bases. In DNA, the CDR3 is TGTGCCAGCAGTCGCACAGCCGGGACACATACAGTGGGTGAGCAGTTCTTC. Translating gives CASSRTAGTHTVGEQFF.